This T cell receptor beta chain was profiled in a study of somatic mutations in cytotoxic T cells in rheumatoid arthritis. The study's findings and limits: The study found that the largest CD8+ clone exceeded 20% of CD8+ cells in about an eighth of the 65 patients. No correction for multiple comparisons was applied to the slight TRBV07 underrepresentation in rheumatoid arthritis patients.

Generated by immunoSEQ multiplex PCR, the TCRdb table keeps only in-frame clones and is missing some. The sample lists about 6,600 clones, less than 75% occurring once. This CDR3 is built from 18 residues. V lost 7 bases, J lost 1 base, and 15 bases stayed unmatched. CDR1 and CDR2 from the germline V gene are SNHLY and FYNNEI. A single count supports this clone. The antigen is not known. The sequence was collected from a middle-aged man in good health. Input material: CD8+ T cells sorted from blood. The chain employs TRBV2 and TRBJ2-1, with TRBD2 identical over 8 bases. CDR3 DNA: TGTGCCAGCAACGGGGGGGAAATCTTTGCGGTATCCTACAATGAGCAGTTCTTC. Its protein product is CASNGGEIFAVSYNEQFF.